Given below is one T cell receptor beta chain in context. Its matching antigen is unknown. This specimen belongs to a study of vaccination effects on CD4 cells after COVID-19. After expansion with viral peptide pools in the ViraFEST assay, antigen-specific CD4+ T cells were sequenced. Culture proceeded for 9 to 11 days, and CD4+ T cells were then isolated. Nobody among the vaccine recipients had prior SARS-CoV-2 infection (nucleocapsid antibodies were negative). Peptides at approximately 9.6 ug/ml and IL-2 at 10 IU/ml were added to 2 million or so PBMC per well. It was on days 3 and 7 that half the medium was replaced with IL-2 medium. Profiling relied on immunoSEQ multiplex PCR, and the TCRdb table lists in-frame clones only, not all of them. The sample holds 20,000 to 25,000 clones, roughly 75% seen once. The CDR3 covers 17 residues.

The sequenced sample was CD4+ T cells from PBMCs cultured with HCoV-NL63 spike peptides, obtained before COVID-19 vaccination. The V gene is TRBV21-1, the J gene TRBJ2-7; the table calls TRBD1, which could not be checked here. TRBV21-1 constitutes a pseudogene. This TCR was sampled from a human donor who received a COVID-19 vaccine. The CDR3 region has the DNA TGTGCCAGCAGCCTATTAGACAGCGATACCCCGTCCTACGAGCAGTACTTC. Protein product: CASSLLDSDTPSYEQYF.